A single sample is the source of the 23 T cell receptor beta chains below, sequenced in a study of blood T cells in healthy people across ages. With a J-beta primer mix and a sample-barcoded 5' primer, a second PCR ran about 6 to 11 cycles. In TCRdb, the 5' RACE reads were re-called with MiXCR into one record per CDR3 protein. The sample gives about 1 million distinct CDR3 sequences, 20% to 25% of which show up once; less than 0.85% is in the top ten. These data also featured in a second study, about T cells of mothers and their children.

Input material: blood. Source of these receptors: a girl aged 2-10 years in good health.

The chain has TRBV4-2 and TRBJ2-5, with 11 nucleotides matching TRBD2. V trimming: 5 bases; J trimming: 3 bases; junction bases outside the gene matches: 2. The germline gives CDR1 LGHNA, CDR2 YNFKEQ. The CDR3 covers 14 residues. CDR3 in DNA: TGTGCCAGCAGCACTAGCGGGAGTGAAGAGACCCAGTACTTC. The encoded protein is CASSTSGSEETQYF.

This chain links TRBV7-9 with TRBJ2-5, with 8 bases fitting TRBD1. Germline trimming cut 4 bases from V and 3 bases from J; bases unmatched to any gene: 7. This CDR3 region has 15 residues. Germline assignment: CDR1 SEHNR and CDR2 FQNEAQ (reference sequence). CDR3 region: CASSSRLDREETQYF. The DNA of the CDR3 is TGTGCCAGCAGCTCTCGCTTGGACAGGGAAGAGACCCAGTACTTC.

The rearrangement uses TRBV15 and TRBJ2-5; 13 bases map to TRBD2. The J call may be wrong; the DNA end is better matched by TRBJ2-1. This CDR3 spans 18 amino acids. Germline V CDR1 and CDR2: LNHNV, YYDKDF (reference sequence). CDR3 sequence: CATSRRTGLAGPYNEQFF. Written as DNA, the CDR3 is TGTGCCACCAGCAGAAGAACGGGACTAGCGGGACCTTACAATGAGCAGTTCTTC.

The J gene is TRBJ2-7, the V gene TRBV7-9; D not certain. In germline, CDR1 is SEHNR, CDR2 FQNEAQ (reference sequence). The germline V and J ends were trimmed by 5 bases and 2 bases, with 19 bases remaining between them. The CDR3 spans 16 residues. The CDR3 region has the DNA TGTGCCAGCAGCCTGGTGCCCTACGAGGTCGCCTACGAGCAGTACTTC. Translating it yields CASSLVPYEVAYEQYF.

This clonotype came up a few times. This sequence joins TRBV12-3 or TRBV12-4 and TRBJ1-5; D may be TRBD1 (5 bases). The CDR3 consists of 15 residues. Between the trimmed V and J ends, which lost 2 bases and 2 bases, there was a span of 10 bases. This chain's CDR3 is CASSLRGDGNQPQHF. The DNA of the CDR3 is TGTGCCAGCAGTTTAAGAGGGGACGGCAATCAGCCCCAGCATTTT.

The V gene is TRBV3-1, the J gene TRBJ1-6; no reliable D call. The germline V gene has CDR1 LGHDT and CDR2 YNNKEL (reference sequence). This CDR3 comprises 15 residues. The V and J ends lost 1 base and 5 bases respectively, with 9 bases between them. CDR3 amino acids: CASSQGETHNSPLHF. Written as DNA, the CDR3 is TGTGCCAGCAGCCAAGGTGAAACTCATAATTCACCCCTCCACTTT.

This clonotype was picked up a small number of times. The chain recombines TRBV7-9 with TRBJ1-2; D possibly corresponds to TRBD1 (6 bases). V shed 0 bases and J shed 3 bases, with 11 bases lying between them. The CDR3 covers 15 residues. Germline V lookup: CDR1 SEHNR, CDR2 FQNEAQ (reference sequence). CDR3: CASSLAMAGDYGYTF. CDR3 bases: TGTGCCAGCAGCTTAGCGATGGCAGGGGACTATGGCTACACCTTC.

This clonotype was found a few times. This sequence joins TRBV6-5 and TRBJ2-7; D perhaps matches TRBD1 (6 bases). The CDR3 runs to 13 residues. V lost 11 bases and J lost 5, with 19 bases in between. Germline V lookup: CDR1 MNHEY, CDR2 SVGAGI. CDR3 coding DNA: TGTGCCTCGTATGTGGGGGCGACCCACGAGCAGTACTTC. Encoded protein: CASYVGATHEQYF.

This clonotype occurred a few times. V is TRBV12-3 or TRBV12-4 and J is TRBJ2-5, with D uncertain. The J call may be incorrect, as the DNA end agrees better with TRBJ2-1. The CDR3 totals 12 residues. The CDR3 loop reads CASSFAWGEQFF. DNA of the CDR3: TGTGCCAGCAGTTTTGCATGGGGTGAGCAGTTCTTC.

This chain joins TRBV15 and TRBJ1-1, with a weak D call TRBD1 (5 bases). V was clipped by 2 bases and J by 4 bases, with 8 bases between them. The CDR3 has 13 residues. Germline V gene sequence: CDR1 LNHNV, CDR2 YYDKDF (reference sequence). The CDR3 is CATSRQGITEAFF. Here the CDR3 DNA reads TGTGCCACCAGCAGACAGGGAATCACTGAAGCTTTCTTT.

The gene calls are TRBV6-6 and TRBJ2-3; D might be TRBD1 (6 bases). This CDR3 is built from 14 residues. Between the trimmed V and J ends, which lost 6 bases and 5 bases, there was a span of 15 bases. In germline, CDR1 is MNHNY, CDR2 SVGAGI (reference sequence). For the CDR3, the DNA is TGTGCCAGCAGCAACAGGGAGTTCTTAGATACGCAGTATTTT. Its translation: CASSNREFLDTQYF.

The chain couples TRBV12-3 or TRBV12-4 to TRBJ2-3; maybe TRBD2 (6 bases). The V end lost 7 bases, the J end lost 3 bases, and 8 bases lay between the germline ends. This CDR3 is 12 amino acids long. Here the CDR3 reads CASKGRTDTQYF. The CDR3 DNA reads TGTGCCAGCAAGGGGAGGACAGATACGCAGTATTTT.

The V gene is TRBV9, the J gene TRBJ1-1; the match to TRBD1 covers 9 bases. The length of the CDR3 is 15 residues. CDR1 is SGDLS and CDR2 is YYNGEE in the germline V gene. V was clipped by 0 bases and J by 4 bases; unmatched bases: 4. The CDR3 protein is CASSVGGTGSTEAFF. For the CDR3, the DNA is TGTGCCAGCAGCGTAGGCGGGACAGGGTCCACTGAAGCTTTCTTT.

The sample holds a few counts of this clonotype. CDR3 nucleotides: TGCGCCAGCAGCTTGGCCGAGGACAGGGGCGGGGAGCTGTTTTTT. This gives the protein CASSLAEDRGGELFF. The chain is built from TRBV5-1 and TRBJ2-2; 9 bases map to TRBD1. Trimming removed 0 bases from V and 7 bases from J; junction bases left unmatched: 4. CDR3 size: 15 residues. Germline CDR1 is SGHRS and CDR2 is YFSETQ.

The chain links TRBV2 to TRBJ2-7; a possible D gene is TRBD2 (6 bases). The CDR3 is 14 amino acids. Looked up from germline, CDR1 is SNHLY and CDR2 is FYNNEI. The V gene lost 4 bases and the J gene lost 1 base, with 11 bases spanning the gap. The CDR3 bases are TGTGCCAGCAGTGCAGAGGGAGGTTCCTACGAGCAGTACTTC. Translation: CASSAEGGSYEQYF.

This chain links TRBV7-6 with TRBJ2-5; the match to TRBD2 covers 8 bases. The CDR3 runs 16 residues. V lost 5 bases to trimming and J lost 3 bases; unmatched junction nucleotides: 11. Germline CDR1 is SGHVS and CDR2 is FNYEAQ. The CDR3 DNA sequence: TGTGCCAGCAGCATAAAAGTAGCGGGGAATAAAGAGACCCAGTACTTC. Its translation: CASSIKVAGNKETQYF.

DNA of the CDR3: TGCAGTGCTCGTGCAGGGGGCGCGTCCTATAATTCACCCCTCCACTTT. Translated: CSARAGGASYNSPLHF. The chain uses TRBV20-1 and TRBJ1-6, with 8 nucleotides matching TRBD1. Per germline, CDR1 DFQATT and CDR2 SNEGSKA (reference sequence). After removal of 5 bases from V and 1 base from J, the junction contained 7 bases not matched to a gene. This CDR3 spans 16 amino acids.

This chain links TRBV15 with TRBJ1-1; no definite D call. This CDR3 region has 16 residues. The germline V gene has CDR1 LNHNV and CDR2 YYDKDF (reference sequence). Trimming stripped 5 bases from V and 3 bases from J, with 19 bases between. The CDR3 protein is CATSAGRFNPDTEAFF. In DNA, the CDR3 is TGTGCCACCAGCGCCGGCAGGTTCAACCCGGACACTGAAGCTTTCTTT. Variable domain in full (rest from reference TRBV15 and TRBJ1-1): DAMVIQNPRYQVTQFGKPVTLSCSQTLNHNVMYWYQQKSSQAPKLLFHYYDKDFNNEADTPDNFQSRRPNTSFCFLDIRSPGLGDTAMYLCATSAGRFNPDTEAFFGQGTRLTVV.

The CDR3 loop reads CASSLGTQRNVLTF. CDR3 DNA sequence: TGTGCCAGCAGCTTAGGGACTCAGAGAAACGTCCTGACTTTC. This chain joins TRBV7-2 and TRBJ2-6; the D gene is possibly TRBD2 (5 bases). Trimming took off 1 base at V and 10 bases at J, with 11 bases between the two ends. This CDR3 spans 14 amino acids. From germline, CDR1 is SGHTA and CDR2 FQGNSA.

The chain has TRBV6-6 and TRBJ2-2; D is perhaps TRBD2 (5 bases). V shed 3 bases and J shed 4 bases, with 9 bases lying between them. The germline gives CDR1 MNHNY, CDR2 SVGAGI (reference sequence). The CDR3 covers 14 residues. CDR3 in amino acids: CASSYIGSTGELFF. In DNA, the CDR3 is TGTGCCAGCAGTTATATTGGGAGCACCGGGGAGCTGTTTTTT.

CDR3 region: CASSVVGGEGNTIYF. CDR3 DNA: TGTGCCAGCAGCGTAGTAGGGGGCGAAGGAAACACCATATATTTT. The rearrangement uses TRBV9 and TRBJ1-3; 7 bases align to TRBD1. Germline CDR1 is SGDLS and CDR2 is YYNGEE. The CDR3 is made up of 15 amino acids. J was trimmed by 4 bases and V by 0 bases; bases with no gene match: 4.

This clonotype has only a few counts. The genes are TRBV4-1 and TRBJ2-2, with D tentatively TRBD1 (6 bases). CDR3 length: 14 residues. V gave up 3 bases and J gave up 5 bases, with 10 bases separating them. In germline, CDR1 is MGHRA, CDR2 YSYEKL. The CDR3 sequence: CASSQGASTGELFF. In DNA, the CDR3 is TGCGCCAGCAGCCAGGGGGCGTCGACCGGGGAGCTGTTTTTT.

The chain combines TRBV6-5 with TRBJ2-2; D remains ambiguous. CDR1 and CDR2 (germline): MNHEY, SVGAGI. Trimming pared 6 bases from V and 7 bases from J, leaving 6 bases between. This CDR3 spans 11 amino acids. The CDR3 is CASRTVGELFF. The CDR3 bases are TGTGCCAGCAGAACTGTCGGGGAGCTGTTTTTT.